This TCR beta chain was identified in a study of cytomegalovirus exposure and HLA in healthy donors (TCRdb year 2017). At the level of the whole study: According to an earlier analysis of around 600 of the donors, about 179 million T cells yielded some 110 million unique TCR beta sequences and 250 to 350 Gb of sequence data. About 310 gigabases of sequencing data and 78 million or so unique TCR sequences were included in an early release covering 550 to 800 HLA-typed donors. Among the roughly 400 genotyped donors, approximately 77% belonged to the genetic ancestry cluster associated with self-reported Caucasian donors. The study was designed to test whether signatures of past pathogen exposure could be identified by cataloging public T cell receptors. The study used immunosequencing to profile the T cell repertoires of more than 650 subjects and linked those repertoires to cytomegalovirus serostatus. A separate validation cohort of over a hundred different subjects was used in addition to the roughly 700-subject first cohort. The study combined high-throughput TCR immunosequencing, statistical association of individual TCRs with disease status, and machine learning to predict cytomegalovirus infection status. In a later analysis, previously published TCR beta repertoires from several hundred donors were re-analyzed and high-resolution HLA genotyping was added so that TCR occurrence patterns could be studied. In the later analysis, no new phenotypic data were used to find candidate immune exposures; instead, reliance was placed on TCR beta sequences and their occurrence across donors. To decide whether each TCR beta V gene segment behaved as functional or pseudogenic, an earlier analysis of 587 of the donors relied on high-throughput TCR beta sequencing. Donor age, sex, ethnicity and CMV serostatus were compiled together with the repertoire data. A later genetic analysis took genome-wide SNP genotypes for about 65% of the 666 donors and used that subset as a discovery cohort. Every discovery cohort repertoire had been produced on one sequencing platform. HLA typing included class I and class II loci at four-digit resolution. Typing coverage varied by locus: roughly 629-630 donors for A, B, C, DRB1 and DQB1; about 520 for DQA1; more than 600 for DPA1; fewer than 480 for DPB1. Because of strong linkage in the cohort, a few DR-DQ haplotypes were treated as single units for association and clustering. On average, 235,054 unique TCR beta nucleotide sequences were sequenced per donor among fewer than 500 genotyped donors of the cohort, with around 19% of those sequences being non-productive. Overall study outcomes, separate from this receptor: In an earlier analysis of some 550 of the donors, most TCR beta V segments were observed in productive rearrangements about 90% or about 30% of the time, broadly matching IMGT annotations. The cohort was sequenced for TCR beta chains only, and without alpha or paired-chain data the features that could be detected were limited. V-gene and J-gene trimming of TCR beta chains was associated with a missense DCLRE1C variant in a later genetic analysis, and the association was replicated in an independent cohort. A cluster of highly shared sequence variants was judged likely to be a technical artifact of the sequencing pipeline. CMV serostatus was the only immune exposure information available for the cohort. Most TCR sequences were observed very rarely across donors, whereas some public TCRs were present in many individuals. The authors suggested that the approach could potentially be extended to other disease states and immunological phenotypes. Because counts were too low, seventeen rarely observed V segments, including chromosome 9 orphons, were left out of the earlier analysis of some 640 of the donors. Three of the identified cytomegalovirus-associated TCR beta chains were confirmed in vitro to be specific for cytomegalovirus antigens. Cytomegalovirus status was reported to be diagnosed by the classifier with high specificity and sensitivity in both the original and validation cohorts. When HLA alleles, especially DR and DQ, strongly co-occurred, TCR associations were difficult to assign to individual alleles. The 87-base-pair reads could not distinguish some IMGT-functional V segments, including TRBV6-2 and TRBV6-3, so those segments were excluded. Presence/absence analyses assumed roughly uniform sequencing depth across donors, an assumption that may not hold. In a later analysis, some 18,000 TCR beta sequences were associated with specific HLA alleles at a false discovery rate of 0.05. In a later analysis, most CMV-associated TCR beta chains were found to appear HLA-restricted, with HLA associations seemingly driven largely by CMV exposure. Correlated functional status among segregating V segments might reflect linkage disequilibrium, but an unknown experimental factor could not be ruled out. According to a later analysis, parvovirus B19, influenza, CMV and Epstein-Barr virus appeared linked to several top co-occurrence clusters. In a later analysis, the rate of TCR association differed among HLA loci, with DRB1 alleles having the most associated TCRs and HLA-C alleles having the fewest. A later analysis found that HLA-associated TCR beta chains were more clonally expanded and had lower generation probabilities than equally common non-associated chains. A further reported finding was that TCR beta sequences accurately predicted the HLA-A and HLA-B alleles for most subjects in the first cohort. In a later genetic analysis, fewer N-insertions in productive TCRs were reported among donors in an Asian-associated ancestry cluster than the approximately 710-donor mean. Because some donors lacked HLA typing at each locus, the association tests relied only on the typed subset. The study listed approximately 150 TCR beta chains as associated with cytomegalovirus.

The cohort was made up of about 670 healthy bone marrow donors. At the time of sampling, all cohort members were nominally healthy, though unrecorded immune exposures were likely present. The donor tested CMV seropositive and was one of the 289 seropositive cohort members. Each donor provided a peripheral blood sample, and peripheral blood mononuclear cells were used for TCR beta sequencing. Genomic DNA was extracted from the blood cell samples with the Qiagen DNeasy Blood Extraction Kit. This clone was detected once. This receptor's antigen is unknown. No base qualities exist here, and no much larger clone lies one base off it. The method behind the library was the immunoSEQ multiplex PCR assay. For the multiplex PCR, a mixture combining 60 forward primers for TCR Vbeta segments and 13 reverse primers for TCR Jbeta segments was used. The CDR3 region of rearranged TCR beta genes was amplified from genomic DNA with a multiplex PCR assay. On the Illumina HiSeq System, the amplified TCR beta libraries were sequenced as 87-base-pair reads. The paper's data handling went like this. A later analysis counted 75 million to 100 million unique TCR beta chains across the 666 repertoires, and some 11 million of these chains were shared by at least two donors. Raw reads were error-corrected and collapsed into unique sequences with a nearest-neighbor algorithm that merged closely related sequences to remove PCR and sequencing errors. CDR3 sequences were aligned to IMGT reference sequences to assign V, D and J gene segments. For a sequence to be retained, a match of at least six nucleotides was required to both a V gene segment and a J gene segment. Rearrangements were called productive when the CDR3 lacked stop codons and stayed in frame with V and J; all others were non-productive. Following IMGT convention, CDR3 was defined as the stretch from the second conserved V-encoded cysteine up to the conserved J-encoded phenylalanine. Sequences without an unambiguous match to a single V gene segment were excluded from the earlier analysis of approximately 560 of the donors. An earlier analysis of fewer than 750 of the donors classified V segments as functional when productive rearrangements were above 56.7% and as segregating when the standard deviation between donors was above 5%. To diagnose cytomegalovirus status from the catalog of TCR beta chain sequences, a statistical classification framework was built. A later analysis assigned V and J genes by comparing TCR nucleotide sequences with IMGT/GENE-DB human TR gene sequences. The TCRdist pipeline was used in a later analysis to assign CDR3 sequences and most-parsimonious VDJ recombination scenarios. In a later analysis, every TCR beta chain was defined by the combination of its CDR3 amino acid sequence and its V-gene family, and reads without a unique V-gene family were dropped. As a way to deal with suspected cross-contamination and a sequencing artifact, a later analysis dropped 500 to 700 nucleotide sequences that were highly shared and had low generation probability. For each public chain, a later analysis derived a clonal expansion index from normalized ranks of inferred template counts within each repertoire. In a later analysis, generation probabilities were computed with a VDJ recombination model fitted to out-of-frame rearrangements, and the resulting probabilities were checked against IGoR. A later analysis scored TCR-TCR, TCR-HLA and TCR-CMV co-occurrence with hypergeometric tests, applying a repertoire-size bias correction to TCR pairs. In a later analysis, false discovery rates were estimated by permuting HLA or CMV assignments 20 times. In a later analysis, co-occurring TCRs were grouped with DBSCAN, and TCRdist sequence similarity was added when clustering was performed within HLA-allele-positive subsets. Co-occurrence clustering excluded repertoires with fewer than 30,000 or more than 120,000 public chains, plus five with anomalous nucleotide sharing. TCRdb mirrors the immuneACCESS table, restricted to in-frame sequences. Some clones are absent from its copies; in checked studies, under half trace to an unresolved V gene, and the reason for the others is unknown. The V and J calls and clone size are taken from that table; D and trimming were inferred from the DNA. Within this sample are about 190,000 clones, with about 77% of them counted one time only. About 5% of the sample lies in the top ten.

CDR1 is given as SGHTA and CDR2 as FQGNSA, both from the germline V gene. Trimming takes 5 bases off V and 2 bases off J; junction bases not matched to a gene: 12. The CDR3, cysteine through phenylalanine, is 18 amino acids long. This entry keeps only the CDR3 DNA: 54 bases, framed from base 1. The chain links TRBV7-2 with TRBJ2-3, with 11 bases aligning to TRBD2. The sample comprised PBMCs. This receptor was obtained from a young man in good health and CMV-seropositive. The bases read TGTGCCAGCAGCCCAGGTCCCCTAGCGGGGGGCCCCACAGATACGCAGTATTTT. It codes for CASSPGPLAGGPTDTQYF.